This TCR beta chain was identified during a study of T cells in Graves' hyperthyroidism and ophthalmopathy. The study's findings and limits: Before onset, ophthalmopathy was predicted by the model a median around 6.5 months earlier. Researchers report that a 13 V-J model separated ophthalmopathy from stable hyperthyroidism.

Amplified TCR beta CDR3 regions came from RNA transcripts. The TCR CDR3 was amplified in a first-round RT-PCR using the HTBI primer set. TCRdb redid the calling of the multiplex PCR reads with MiXCR, one entry per CDR3 protein. This sample has about 660,000 distinct CDR3 sequences, with over 40% found just once. V dropped 3 bases and J dropped 2; count of bases not matched to a gene: 12. The CDR3 is 17 residues long. The germline V gene has CDR1 SEHNR and CDR2 FQNEAQ (reference sequence). Concerning this clonotype: The antigen remains undetermined.

The V and J genes are TRBV7-9 and TRBJ2-7; 8 nucleotides agree with TRBD2. This TCR was sampled from an adult man with Graves' disease, either hyperthyroidism or ophthalmopathy (not recorded which). Sequences were obtained from peripheral blood or thyroid tissue (not recorded which). CDR3 DNA: TGTGCCAGCAGCTTCCGGGATCAGCGGGAGCTCACCTACGAGCAGTACTTC. Translating it yields CASSFRDQRELTYEQYF. The full variable domain, its missing parts supplied by reference TRBV7-9 and TRBJ2-7, is DTGVSQNPRHKITKRGQNVTFRCDPISEHNRLYWYRQTLGQGPEFLTYFQNEAQLEKSRLLSDRFSAERPKGSFSTLEIQRTEQGDSAMYLCASSFRDQRELTYEQYFGPGTRLTVT.